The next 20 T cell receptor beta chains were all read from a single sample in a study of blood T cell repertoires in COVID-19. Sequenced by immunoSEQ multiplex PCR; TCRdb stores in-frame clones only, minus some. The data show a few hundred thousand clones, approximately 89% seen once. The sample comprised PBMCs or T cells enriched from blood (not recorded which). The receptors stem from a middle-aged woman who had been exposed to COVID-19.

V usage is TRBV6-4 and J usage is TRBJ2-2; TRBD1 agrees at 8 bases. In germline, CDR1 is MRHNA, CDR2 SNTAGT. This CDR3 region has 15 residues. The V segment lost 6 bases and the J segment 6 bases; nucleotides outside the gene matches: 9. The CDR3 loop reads CASSLQGADPGELFF. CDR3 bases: TGTGCCAGCAGCCTCCAGGGGGCTGACCCCGGGGAGCTGTTTTTT.

The CDR3 is CASSGQPTNEKLFF. CDR3 DNA: TGTGCCAGCTCTGGACAGCCAACTAATGAAAAACTGTTTTTT. The chain links TRBV4-2 to TRBJ1-4; perhaps TRBD1 as D (6 bases). The CDR3 totals 14 residues. V dropped 8 bases and J dropped 0 bases, with 10 bases sitting between them. Germline loops: CDR1 LGHNA, CDR2 YNFKEQ.

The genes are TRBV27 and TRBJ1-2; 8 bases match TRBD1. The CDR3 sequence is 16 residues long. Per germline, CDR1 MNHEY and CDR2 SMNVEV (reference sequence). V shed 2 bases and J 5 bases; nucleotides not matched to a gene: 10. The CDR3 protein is CASSLTGGSGGYGYTF. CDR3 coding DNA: TGTGCCAGCAGTTTAACAGGGGGGTCAGGCGGATATGGCTACACCTTC.

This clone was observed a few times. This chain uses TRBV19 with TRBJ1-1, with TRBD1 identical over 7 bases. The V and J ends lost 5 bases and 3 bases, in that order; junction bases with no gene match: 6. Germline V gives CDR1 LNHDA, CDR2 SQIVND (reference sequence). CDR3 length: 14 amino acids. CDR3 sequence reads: CASSSRTGHTEAFF. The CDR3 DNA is TGTGCCAGTAGTTCCCGGACAGGACACACTGAAGCTTTCTTT. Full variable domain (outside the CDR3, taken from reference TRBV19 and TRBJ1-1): DGGITQSPKYLFRKEGQNVTLSCEQNLNHDAMYWYRQDPGQGLRLIYYSQIVNDFQKGDIAEGYSVSREKKESFPLTVTSAQKNPTAFYLCASSSRTGHTEAFFGQGTRLTVV.

CDR3 protein: CASSLEINRPTGELFF. CDR3 nucleotide sequence: TGTGCCAGCAGCTTGGAGATAAACAGACCTACCGGGGAGCTGTTTTTT. The V call is TRBV5-5, the J call TRBJ2-2; D is unclear. Germline values: CDR1 SGHKS, CDR2 YYEKEE (reference sequence). The CDR3 runs 16 residues. The V gene lost 0 bases and the J gene lost 5 bases, with 14 bases spanning the gap.

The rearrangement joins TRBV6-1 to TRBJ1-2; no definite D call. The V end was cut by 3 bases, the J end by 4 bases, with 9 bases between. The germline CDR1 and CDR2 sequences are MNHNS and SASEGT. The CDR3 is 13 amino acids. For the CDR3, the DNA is TGTGCCAGCAGTGAGAGGTATGGCTATGGCTACACCTTC. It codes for CASSERYGYGYTF.

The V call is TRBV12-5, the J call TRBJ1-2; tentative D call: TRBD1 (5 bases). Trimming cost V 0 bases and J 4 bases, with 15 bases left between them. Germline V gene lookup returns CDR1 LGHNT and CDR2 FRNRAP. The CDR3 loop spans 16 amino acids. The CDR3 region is CASGLVAGRAAYGYTF. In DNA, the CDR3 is TGTGCTAGTGGTTTGGTGGCAGGGCGCGCCGCCTATGGCTACACCTTC.

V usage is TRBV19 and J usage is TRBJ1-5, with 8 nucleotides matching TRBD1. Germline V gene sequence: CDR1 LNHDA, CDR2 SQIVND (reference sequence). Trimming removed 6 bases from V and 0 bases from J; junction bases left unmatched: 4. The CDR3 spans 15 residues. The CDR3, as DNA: TGTGCCAGTAGACAGGGGGATTCTAGCAATCAGCCCCAGCATTTT. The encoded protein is CASRQGDSSNQPQHF.

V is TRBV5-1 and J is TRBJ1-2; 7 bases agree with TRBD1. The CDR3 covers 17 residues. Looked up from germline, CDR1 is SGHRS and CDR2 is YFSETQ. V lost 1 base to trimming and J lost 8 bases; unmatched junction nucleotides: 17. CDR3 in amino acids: CASSLTVGTALPRGYTF. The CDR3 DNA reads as TGCGCCAGCAGCTTGACAGTAGGGACAGCGCTACCTAGGGGCTACACCTTC.

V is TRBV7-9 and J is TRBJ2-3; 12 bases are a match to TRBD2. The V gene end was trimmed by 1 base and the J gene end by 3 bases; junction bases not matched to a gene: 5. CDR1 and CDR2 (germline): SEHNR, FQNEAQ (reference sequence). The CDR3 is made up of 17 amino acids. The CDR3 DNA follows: TGTGCCAGCAGCTTAGGTTCGACTAGCGGGAGAACAGATACGCAGTATTTT. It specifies CASSLGSTSGRTDTQYF.

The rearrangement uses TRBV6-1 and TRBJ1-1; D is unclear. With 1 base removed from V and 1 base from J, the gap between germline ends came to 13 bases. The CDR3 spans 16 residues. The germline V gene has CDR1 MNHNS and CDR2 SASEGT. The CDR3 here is CASSEVWGEGNTEAFF. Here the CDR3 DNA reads TGTGCCAGCAGTGAAGTATGGGGAGAGGGGAACACTGAAGCTTTCTTT.

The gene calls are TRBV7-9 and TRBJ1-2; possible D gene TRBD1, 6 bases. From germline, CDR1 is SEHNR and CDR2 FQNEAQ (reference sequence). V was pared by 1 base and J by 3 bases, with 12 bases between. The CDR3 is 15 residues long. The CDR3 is CASSLVGRQDYGYTF. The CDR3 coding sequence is TGTGCCAGCAGCTTAGTGGGCCGACAGGACTATGGCTACACCTTC.

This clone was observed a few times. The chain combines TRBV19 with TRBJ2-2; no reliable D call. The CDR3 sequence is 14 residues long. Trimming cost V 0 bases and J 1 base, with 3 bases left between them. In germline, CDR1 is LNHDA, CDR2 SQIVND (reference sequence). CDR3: CASSIERNTGELFF. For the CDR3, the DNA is TGTGCCAGTAGTATAGAGAGGAACACCGGGGAGCTGTTTTTT.

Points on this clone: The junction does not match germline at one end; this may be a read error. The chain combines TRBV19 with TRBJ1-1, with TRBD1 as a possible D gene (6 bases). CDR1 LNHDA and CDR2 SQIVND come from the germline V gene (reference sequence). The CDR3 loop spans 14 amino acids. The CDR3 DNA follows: TGTGCCAGTAGGATAGGACAGCGGAACACTGAAGCTTTCTTT. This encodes CASRIGQRNTEAFF.

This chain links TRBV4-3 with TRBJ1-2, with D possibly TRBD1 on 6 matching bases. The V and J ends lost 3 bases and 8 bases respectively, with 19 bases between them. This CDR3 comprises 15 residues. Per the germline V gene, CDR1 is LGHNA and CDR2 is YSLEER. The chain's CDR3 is CASSHTENPRGGYTF. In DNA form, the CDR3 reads TGCGCCAGCAGCCACACGGAAAACCCCAGGGGAGGCTACACCTTC.

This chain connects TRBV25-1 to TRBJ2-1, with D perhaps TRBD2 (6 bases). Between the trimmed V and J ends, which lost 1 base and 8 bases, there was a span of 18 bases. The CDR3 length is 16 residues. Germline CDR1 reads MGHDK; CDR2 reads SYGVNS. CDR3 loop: CASSELSGLPRDEQFF. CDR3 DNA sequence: TGTGCCAGCAGTGAATTGAGTGGACTACCCCGAGATGAGCAGTTCTTC.

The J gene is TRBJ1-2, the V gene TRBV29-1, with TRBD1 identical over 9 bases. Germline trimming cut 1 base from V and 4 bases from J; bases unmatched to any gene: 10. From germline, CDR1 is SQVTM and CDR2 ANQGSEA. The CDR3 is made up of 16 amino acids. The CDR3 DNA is TGCAGCGTTGAAGCTACACAGGGGGCGATCACCTATGGCTACACCTTC. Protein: CSVEATQGAITYGYTF. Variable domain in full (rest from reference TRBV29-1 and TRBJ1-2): SAVISQKPSRDICQRGTSLTIQCQVDSQVTMMFWYRQQPGQSLTLIATANQGSEATYESGFVIDKFPISRPNLTFSTLTVSNMSPEDSSIYLCSVEATQGAITYGYTFGSGTRLTVV.

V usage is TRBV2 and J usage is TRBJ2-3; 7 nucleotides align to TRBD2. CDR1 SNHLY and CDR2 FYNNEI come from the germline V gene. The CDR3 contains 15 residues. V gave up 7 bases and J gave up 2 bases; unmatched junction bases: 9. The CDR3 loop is CASKREHRITDTQYF. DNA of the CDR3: TGTGCCAGCAAGCGGGAACACCGAATCACAGATACGCAGTATTTT.

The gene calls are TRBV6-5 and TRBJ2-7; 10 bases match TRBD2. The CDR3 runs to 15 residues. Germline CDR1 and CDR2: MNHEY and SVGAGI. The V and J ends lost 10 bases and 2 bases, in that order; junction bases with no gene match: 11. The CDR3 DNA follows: TGTGCCACCTGGGAGATAGCGGGGGGCGCCTACGAGCAGTACTTC. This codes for CATWEIAGGAYEQYF.

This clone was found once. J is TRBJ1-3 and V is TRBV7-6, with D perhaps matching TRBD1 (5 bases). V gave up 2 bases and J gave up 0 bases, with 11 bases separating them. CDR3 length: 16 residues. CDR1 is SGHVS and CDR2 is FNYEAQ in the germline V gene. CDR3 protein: CASSLYGTGSGNTIYF. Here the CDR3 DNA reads TGTGCCAGCAGCTTATACGGAACAGGCTCTGGAAACACCATATATTTT. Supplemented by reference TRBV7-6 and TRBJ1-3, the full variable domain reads GAGVSQSPRYKVTKRGQDVALRCDPISGHVSLYWYRQALGQGPEFLTYFNYEAQQDKSGLPNDRFSAERPEGSISTLTIQRTEQRDSAMYRCASSLYGTGSGNTIYFGEGSWLTVV.